These T cell receptor beta chains were read from a single sample in a study of T-cell reconstitution after alpha-beta-depleted transplantation in children. MiXCR, applied by TCRdb to the PCR reads, yields one record per CDR3 protein. The sample has some 260,000 distinct CDR3 sequences; 20% to 30% are singletons. Sequencing used PBMCs, mostly from graft donor cells, obtained 360 days after TCRalphabeta/CD19-depleted stem cell transplant. These TCRs come from a female patient aged 2-9 years who had a stem cell transplant for congenital amegakaryocytic thrombocytopenia, so the T cells may come from the graft donor. The CDR3 runs from the conserved cysteine through the conserved F or W. The order of the fields is J gene, V gene, D gene, clone size, CDR3 DNA, CDR3 protein. A D gene is named only where the DNA matches it firmly. The size of a clone is reported for some rows only, either as once, few or many, or as a class for expanded clones.

j_gene: TRBJ1-4
v_gene: TRBV11-2
d_gene: NA
abundance: NA
CDR3nt: TGTGCCAGCAGCTTATACCCCGTGGGCAGAAACAATGAAAAACTGTTTTTT
CDR3aa: CASSLYPVGRNNEKLFF

j_gene: TRBJ2-7
v_gene: TRBV28
d_gene: NA
abundance: NA
CDR3nt: TGTGCCAGCAGTTCCATCTCAGTGACACGTAGCTCCTACGAGCAGTACTTC
CDR3aa: CASSSISVTRSSYEQYF

j_gene: TRBJ2-7
v_gene: TRBV5-1
d_gene: TRBD1
abundance: few
CDR3nt: TGCGCCAGCAGCCTCATCTACACAGGGGGAGTCAGCGAGCAGTACTTC
CDR3aa: CASSLIYTGGVSEQYF

j_gene: TRBJ2-7
v_gene: TRBV30
d_gene: NA
abundance: NA
CDR3nt: TGTGCCTGGAGTGTACAGGGAGAGCAGTACTTC
CDR3aa: CAWSVQGEQYF

j_gene: TRBJ2-3
v_gene: TRBV29-1
d_gene: TRBD2
abundance: many
CDR3nt: TGCAGCGTTGGATCACCTAGCGGCCGCACAGATACGCAGTATTTT
CDR3aa: CSVGSPSGRTDTQYF

j_gene: TRBJ2-5
v_gene: TRBV6-2/TRBV6-3
d_gene: NA
abundance: few
CDR3nt: TGTGCCATCTCCCCGGCTAGCTTCGGCGAGACCCAGTACTTC
CDR3aa: CAISPASFGETQYF

j_gene: TRBJ2-5
v_gene: TRBV24-1
d_gene: TRBD1
abundance: NA
CDR3nt: TGTGCCACCAGTGACCCCGGGACAGAACAAGAGACCCAGTACTTC
CDR3aa: CATSDPGTEQETQYF

j_gene: TRBJ2-4
v_gene: TRBV28
d_gene: NA
abundance: NA
CDR3nt: TGTGCCAGCAGAAGTCAAACAGGGTTCGGAAACATTCAGTACTTC
CDR3aa: CASRSQTGFGNIQYF

j_gene: TRBJ2-7
v_gene: TRBV20-1
d_gene: TRBD2
abundance: NA
CDR3nt: TGCAGTGCTGGAGCGGGAGTTTCCCTCGAGCAGTACTTC
CDR3aa: CSAGAGVSLEQYF

j_gene: TRBJ2-2
v_gene: TRBV12-3/TRBV12-4
d_gene: NA
abundance: NA
CDR3nt: TGTGCCAGCAGATGGGGACTTGACACCGGGGAGCTGTTTTTT
CDR3aa: CASRWGLDTGELFF

j_gene: TRBJ2-3
v_gene: TRBV3-1
d_gene: TRBD2
abundance: NA
CDR3nt: TGTGCCAGCAGCCCCCGGACTAGCGCAGATACGCAGTATTTT
CDR3aa: CASSPRTSADTQYF

j_gene: TRBJ2-1
v_gene: TRBV15
d_gene: TRBD2
abundance: NA
CDR3nt: TGTGCCACCAGCATCCAGCGGGAGGGCAATGAGCAGTTCTTC
CDR3aa: CATSIQREGNEQFF

j_gene: TRBJ2-1
v_gene: TRBV4-3
d_gene: NA
abundance: many
CDR3nt: TGCGCCAGCAGCCTCGGGCCCTCCAATGAGCAGTTCTTC
CDR3aa: CASSLGPSNEQFF

j_gene: TRBJ2-3
v_gene: TRBV2
d_gene: NA
abundance: NA
CDR3nt: TGTGCCAGCAGTGACTTTGGGTATAGGGCGACTCGGGCCACAGATACGCAGTATTTT
CDR3aa: CASSDFGYRATRATDTQYF

j_gene: TRBJ1-4
v_gene: TRBV28
d_gene: TRBD1
abundance: NA
CDR3nt: TGTGCCAGCAGTTCTTACAGGGGACCACTAACTAATGAAAAACTGTTTTTT
CDR3aa: CASSSYRGPLTNEKLFF

j_gene: TRBJ1-2
v_gene: TRBV20-1
d_gene: NA
abundance: few
CDR3nt: TGCAGTGTTTGGATCCACCCAGGGAGTATGACCTTC
CDR3aa: CSVWIHPGSMTF

j_gene: TRBJ2-6
v_gene: TRBV6-2/TRBV6-3
d_gene: NA
abundance: NA
CDR3nt: TGTGCCAGCAGTTACTCGCCCCCCCTGGGCTCTGGGGCCAACGTCCTGACTTTC
CDR3aa: CASSYSPPLGSGANVLTF

j_gene: TRBJ2-1
v_gene: TRBV29-1
d_gene: NA
abundance: few
CDR3nt: TGCAGCGTTGAAATCGTTCGTTGGGGACGCGAGCAGTTCTTC
CDR3aa: CSVEIVRWGREQFF

j_gene: TRBJ2-1
v_gene: TRBV21-1
d_gene: NA
abundance: few
CDR3nt: TGTGCCGCGGCCCATGAGCAGTTCTTC
CDR3aa: CAAAHEQFF

j_gene: TRBJ2-1
v_gene: TRBV29-1
d_gene: TRBD2
abundance: few
CDR3nt: TGCAGCGTGGGAGGGGCGGGAGGGTCCAATGAGCAGTTCTTC
CDR3aa: CSVGGAGGSNEQFF

j_gene: TRBJ1-1
v_gene: TRBV6-5
d_gene: NA
abundance: NA
CDR3nt: TGTGCCAGCAGTTACGCCAGGGCAGACACTGAAGCTTTCTTT
CDR3aa: CASSYARADTEAFF

j_gene: TRBJ1-5
v_gene: TRBV2
d_gene: NA
abundance: NA
CDR3nt: TGTGCCAGCAGTGAAGAAAGGACCCCCAATCAGCCCCAGCATTTT
CDR3aa: CASSEERTPNQPQHF

j_gene: TRBJ2-7
v_gene: TRBV4-1
d_gene: NA
abundance: NA
CDR3nt: TGCGCCAGCAGCCCGGCGGGCAGCTATTCCTACGAGCAGTACTTC
CDR3aa: CASSPAGSYSYEQYF

j_gene: TRBJ2-1
v_gene: TRBV6-2/TRBV6-3
d_gene: TRBD1
abundance: many
CDR3nt: TGTGCCAGCAGTTCTTCCGGGACAGGGGCGTTCTACTACAATGAGCAGTTCTTC
CDR3aa: CASSSSGTGAFYYNEQFF

j_gene: TRBJ2-1
v_gene: TRBV20-1
d_gene: NA
abundance: few
CDR3nt: TGCAGTGCTATTGCCATCTCCGCCTACAATGAGCAGTTCTTC
CDR3aa: CSAIAISAYNEQFF

j_gene: TRBJ1-1
v_gene: TRBV12-3/TRBV12-4
d_gene: NA
abundance: NA
CDR3nt: TGTGCCAGCAGTTTTTGGGAGGGGAACACTGAAGCTTTCTTT
CDR3aa: CASSFWEGNTEAFF

j_gene: TRBJ2-1
v_gene: TRBV28
d_gene: NA
abundance: NA
CDR3nt: TGTGCCAGCAGTTTAGGGCACCGTCATGAGCAGTTCTTC
CDR3aa: CASSLGHRHEQFF

j_gene: TRBJ2-7
v_gene: TRBV30
d_gene: NA
abundance: NA
CDR3nt: TGTGCCTGGAGTCCCCTCCGACAGCAAAATCCCTACGAGCAGTACTTC
CDR3aa: CAWSPLRQQNPYEQYF

j_gene: TRBJ2-1
v_gene: TRBV12-3/TRBV12-4
d_gene: NA
abundance: few
CDR3nt: TGTGCCAGCAGCCCGATAGACAGCTACAATGAGCAGTTCTTC
CDR3aa: CASSPIDSYNEQFF

j_gene: TRBJ2-1
v_gene: TRBV12-3/TRBV12-4
d_gene: TRBD2
abundance: many
CDR3nt: TGTGCCAGCAGAACTAGCGGGTGGTACAATGAGCAGTTCTTC
CDR3aa: CASRTSGWYNEQFF

j_gene: TRBJ2-7
v_gene: TRBV29-1
d_gene: NA
abundance: NA
CDR3nt: TGCAGCGTTGAAGTTGGTTCGGTTAAGAACTACGAGCAGTACTTC
CDR3aa: CSVEVGSVKNYEQYF

j_gene: TRBJ2-7
v_gene: TRBV5-1
d_gene: NA
abundance: many
CDR3nt: TGCGCCAGCAGCCAGGGGCAGGGACCACTCTACGAGCAGTACTTC
CDR3aa: CASSQGQGPLYEQYF

j_gene: TRBJ2-1
v_gene: TRBV12-3/TRBV12-4
d_gene: NA
abundance: NA
CDR3nt: TGTGCCAGCAGTCCAAGTTGGCGGCGGTACGATAATGAGCAGTTCTTC
CDR3aa: CASSPSWRRYDNEQFF

j_gene: TRBJ2-7
v_gene: TRBV15
d_gene: NA
abundance: NA
CDR3nt: TGTGCCACCAGCACAGGCGGGTTAAGCTCCTACGAGCAGTACTTC
CDR3aa: CATSTGGLSSYEQYF

j_gene: TRBJ1-3
v_gene: TRBV28
d_gene: TRBD1
abundance: NA
CDR3nt: TGTGCCAGCAGTTTTGGGGACAGGGGCTCTGGAAACACCATATATTTT
CDR3aa: CASSFGDRGSGNTIYF

j_gene: TRBJ2-7
v_gene: TRBV28
d_gene: NA
abundance: few
CDR3nt: TGTGCCAGCAGTTTCTGGGGGTCGACCCGCTACGAGCAGTACTTC
CDR3aa: CASSFWGSTRYEQYF

j_gene: TRBJ1-5
v_gene: TRBV28
d_gene: NA
abundance: NA
CDR3nt: TGTGCCAGCAGACCACCTGGGGGTTTGGGCAATCAGCCCCAGCATTTT
CDR3aa: CASRPPGGLGNQPQHF

j_gene: TRBJ2-3
v_gene: TRBV4-1
d_gene: TRBD1
abundance: few
CDR3nt: TGCGCCAGCAGCCAAGAACGGGACAGGGGTTTCGTGGATACGCAGTATTTT
CDR3aa: CASSQERDRGFVDTQYF

j_gene: TRBJ2-1
v_gene: TRBV4-1
d_gene: NA
abundance: NA
CDR3nt: TGCGCCAGCAGCCACGCCCTAGGGGTCCTTGACAATGAGCAGTTCTTC
CDR3aa: CASSHALGVLDNEQFF

j_gene: TRBJ1-2
v_gene: TRBV4-3
d_gene: TRBD1
abundance: NA
CDR3nt: TGCGCCAGCAGCCAAGAGCAGGGGGGTTGGTATGGCTACACCTTC
CDR3aa: CASSQEQGGWYGYTF

j_gene: TRBJ2-3
v_gene: TRBV9
d_gene: NA
abundance: few
CDR3nt: TGTGCCAGCAGCGCCGGTGGGGTTGGAACAGATACGCAGTATTTT
CDR3aa: CASSAGGVGTDTQYF

j_gene: TRBJ2-7
v_gene: TRBV12-3/TRBV12-4
d_gene: TRBD1
abundance: NA
CDR3nt: TGTGCCAGCAGTTGGGGACAGGGGGTTTTCGAGCAGTACTTC
CDR3aa: CASSWGQGVFEQYF

j_gene: TRBJ2-5
v_gene: TRBV15
d_gene: TRBD2
abundance: NA
CDR3nt: TGTGCCACCGGGCCCCTAGCGGTTGAGACCCAGTACTTC
CDR3aa: CATGPLAVETQYF

j_gene: TRBJ2-3
v_gene: TRBV15
d_gene: NA
abundance: NA
CDR3nt: TGTGCCACCACGGACGGGAGCACAGATACGCAGTATTTT
CDR3aa: CATTDGSTDTQYF

j_gene: TRBJ1-5
v_gene: TRBV30
d_gene: NA
abundance: few
CDR3nt: TGTGCCTGGAGTCCCTGGCTGGAGGTAGTAAGCAATCAGCCCCAGCATTTT
CDR3aa: CAWSPWLEVVSNQPQHF

j_gene: TRBJ1-2
v_gene: TRBV5-1
d_gene: TRBD1
abundance: once
CDR3nt: TGCGCCAGCAGCTCCTCCGGGACAGCGACAAACTATGGCTACACCTTC
CDR3aa: CASSSSGTATNYGYTF

j_gene: TRBJ2-1
v_gene: TRBV6-1
d_gene: NA
abundance: few
CDR3nt: TGTGCCAGCAGTCGGGACTTCCTTCGGAATGAGCAGTTCTTC
CDR3aa: CASSRDFLRNEQFF

j_gene: TRBJ2-7
v_gene: TRBV12-3/TRBV12-4
d_gene: NA
abundance: NA
CDR3nt: TGTGCCAGCAGCCCTTTTTCCTCCTACGAGCAGTACTTC
CDR3aa: CASSPFSSYEQYF

j_gene: TRBJ1-1
v_gene: TRBV7-8
d_gene: NA
abundance: many
CDR3nt: TGTGCCAGCAGCTTAGAGGTACAGCGAGCTTTCTTT
CDR3aa: CASSLEVQRAFF

j_gene: TRBJ2-7
v_gene: TRBV2
d_gene: NA
abundance: NA
CDR3nt: TGTGCCAGCAGTGAAGGGTGGGGGCCCGACTGGGAGCAGTACTTC
CDR3aa: CASSEGWGPDWEQYF

j_gene: TRBJ2-3
v_gene: TRBV6-1
d_gene: TRBD1
abundance: NA
CDR3nt: TGTGCCAGCAGTGGACAGGGAAGGAACACAGATACGCAGTATTTT
CDR3aa: CASSGQGRNTDTQYF

j_gene: TRBJ2-2
v_gene: TRBV3-1
d_gene: NA
abundance: NA
CDR3nt: TGTGCCAGCAGCCAAGAACTAGGGACCGGGGAGCTGTTTTTT
CDR3aa: CASSQELGTGELFF

j_gene: TRBJ1-6
v_gene: TRBV12-3/TRBV12-4
d_gene: TRBD1
abundance: NA
CDR3nt: TGTGCCAGCAGACCCCGGGACAGCTCCTATAATTCACCCCTCCACTTT
CDR3aa: CASRPRDSSYNSPLHF

j_gene: TRBJ2-1
v_gene: TRBV6-5
d_gene: NA
abundance: many
CDR3nt: TGTGCCAGCAGTTACGGGCAGGTGCCCAATGAGCAGTTCTTC
CDR3aa: CASSYGQVPNEQFF

j_gene: TRBJ1-1
v_gene: TRBV12-3/TRBV12-4
d_gene: NA
abundance: many
CDR3nt: TGTGCCAGCAGGCCCCCGGGACGGCGCGCTGAAGCTTTCTTT
CDR3aa: CASRPPGRRAEAFF